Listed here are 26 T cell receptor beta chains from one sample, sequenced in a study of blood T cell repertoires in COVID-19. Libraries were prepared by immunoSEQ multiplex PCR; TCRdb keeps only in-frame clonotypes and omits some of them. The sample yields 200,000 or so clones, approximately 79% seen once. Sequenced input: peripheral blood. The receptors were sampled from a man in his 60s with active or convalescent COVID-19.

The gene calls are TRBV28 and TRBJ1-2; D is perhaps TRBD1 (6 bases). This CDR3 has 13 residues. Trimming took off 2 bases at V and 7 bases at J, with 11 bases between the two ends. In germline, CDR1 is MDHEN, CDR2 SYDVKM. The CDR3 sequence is CASSLNREGGYTF. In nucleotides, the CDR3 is TGTGCCAGCAGTTTAAACAGGGAAGGTGGCTACACCTTC.

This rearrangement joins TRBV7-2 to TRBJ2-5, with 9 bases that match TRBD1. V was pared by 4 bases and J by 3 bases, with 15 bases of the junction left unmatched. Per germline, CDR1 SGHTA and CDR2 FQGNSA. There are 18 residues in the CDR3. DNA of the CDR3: TGTGCCAGCAGCTCGGACAGGGGAAGGGTTTCTGTTAAAGAGACCCAGTACTTC. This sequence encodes CASSSDRGRVSVKETQYF.

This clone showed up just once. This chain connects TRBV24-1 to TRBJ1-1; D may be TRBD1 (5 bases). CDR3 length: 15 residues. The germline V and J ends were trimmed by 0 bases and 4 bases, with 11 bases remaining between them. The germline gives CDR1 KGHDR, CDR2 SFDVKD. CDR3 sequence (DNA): TGTGCCACCAGTGATTTGCCAGGGCGGAGCACTGAAGCTTTCTTT. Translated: CATSDLPGRSTEAFF.

The CDR3 nucleotides read TGCAGTGCCAGGGGCCCATACGAGCAGTACTTC. It yields the protein CSARGPYEQYF. The rearrangement joins TRBV20-1 to TRBJ2-7; maybe TRBD1 (6 bases). Germline V lookup: CDR1 DFQATT, CDR2 SNEGSKA (reference sequence). V lost 6 bases to trimming and J lost 4 bases, with 10 bases between them. This CDR3 region has 11 residues.

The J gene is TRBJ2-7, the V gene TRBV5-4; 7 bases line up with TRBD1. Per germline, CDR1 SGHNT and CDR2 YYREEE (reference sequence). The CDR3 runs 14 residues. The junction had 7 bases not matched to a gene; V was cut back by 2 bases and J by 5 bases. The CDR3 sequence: CASSLRTGPDEQYF. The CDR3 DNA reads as TGTGCCAGCAGCTTACGGACAGGACCGGACGAGCAGTACTTC.

The CDR3, as DNA: TGTGCCAGCAGTTACCCGGGACAGGGCGAGTACAATGAGCAGTTCTTC. Residues: CASSYPGQGEYNEQFF. This rearrangement joins TRBV6-5 to TRBJ2-1, with TRBD1 matching over 9 bases. This CDR3 region has 16 residues. The V gene end was trimmed by 2 bases and the J gene end by 4 bases; junction bases not matched to a gene: 6. Germline V gene data show CDR1 as MNHEY and CDR2 as SVGAGI.

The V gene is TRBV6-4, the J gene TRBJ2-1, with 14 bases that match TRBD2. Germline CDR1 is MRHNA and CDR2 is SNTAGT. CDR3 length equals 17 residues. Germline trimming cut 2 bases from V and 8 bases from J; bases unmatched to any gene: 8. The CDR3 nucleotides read TGTGCCAGCAGTGACGTCCCGACTAGCGGGAGGGCATATGAGCAGTTCTTC. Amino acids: CASSDVPTSGRAYEQFF.

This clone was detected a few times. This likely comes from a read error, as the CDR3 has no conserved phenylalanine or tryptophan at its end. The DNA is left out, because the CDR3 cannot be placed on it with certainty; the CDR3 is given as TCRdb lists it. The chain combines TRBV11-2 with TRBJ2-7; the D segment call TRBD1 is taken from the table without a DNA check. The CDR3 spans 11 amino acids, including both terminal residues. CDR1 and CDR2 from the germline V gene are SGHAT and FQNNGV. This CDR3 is CAEKRRDRKPI.

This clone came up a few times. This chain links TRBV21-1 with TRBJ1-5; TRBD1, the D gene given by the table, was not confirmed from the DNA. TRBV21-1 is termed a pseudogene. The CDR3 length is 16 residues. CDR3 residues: CASSNSSGNSNQPQHF. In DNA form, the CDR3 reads TGTGCCAGCAGTAATTCTTCAGGGAATAGCAATCAGCCCCAGCATTTT.

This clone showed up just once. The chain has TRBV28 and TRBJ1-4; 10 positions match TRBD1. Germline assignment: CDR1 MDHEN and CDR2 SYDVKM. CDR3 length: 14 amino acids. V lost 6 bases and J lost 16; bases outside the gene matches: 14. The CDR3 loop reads CASSLAPGQGTPFF. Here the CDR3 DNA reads TGTGCCAGCAGCCTAGCGCCGGGACAGGGGACGCCGTTTTTT.

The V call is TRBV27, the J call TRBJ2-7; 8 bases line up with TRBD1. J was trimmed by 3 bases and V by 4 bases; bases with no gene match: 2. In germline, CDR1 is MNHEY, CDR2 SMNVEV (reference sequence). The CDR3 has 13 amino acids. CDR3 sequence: CASSWGTGYEQYF. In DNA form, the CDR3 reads TGTGCCAGCAGTTGGGGGACAGGCTACGAGCAGTACTTC.

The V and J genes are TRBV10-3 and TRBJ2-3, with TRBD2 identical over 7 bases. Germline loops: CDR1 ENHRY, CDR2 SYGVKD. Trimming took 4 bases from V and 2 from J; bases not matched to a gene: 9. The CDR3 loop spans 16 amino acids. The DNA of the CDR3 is TGTGCCATCAGTGTTAGGCTAGCGGAGGCCACAGATACGCAGTATTTT. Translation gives CAISVRLAEATDTQYF.

CDR3 nucleotide sequence: TGTGCCAGCTTAGCGGGACTTCCCTACGAGCAGTACTTC. It specifies CASLAGLPYEQYF. This chain joins TRBV2 and TRBJ2-7, with 8 bases that match TRBD2. The germline CDR1 and CDR2 sequences are SNHLY and FYNNEI. The CDR3 length is 13 residues. With 8 bases clipped from V and 2 bases from J, the junction kept 5 bases outside the gene matches.

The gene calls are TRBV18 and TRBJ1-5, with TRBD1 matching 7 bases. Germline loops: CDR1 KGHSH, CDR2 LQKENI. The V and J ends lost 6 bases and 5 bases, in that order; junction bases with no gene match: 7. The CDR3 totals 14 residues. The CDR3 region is CASSADREDQPQHF. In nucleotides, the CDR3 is TGTGCCAGCTCGGCCGACAGGGAGGATCAGCCCCAGCATTTT.

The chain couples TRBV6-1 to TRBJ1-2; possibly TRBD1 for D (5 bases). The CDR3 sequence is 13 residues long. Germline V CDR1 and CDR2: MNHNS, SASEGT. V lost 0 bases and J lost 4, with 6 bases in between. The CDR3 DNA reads TGTGCCAGCAGTGAAGCGGGGCCCTATGGCTACACCTTC. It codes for CASSEAGPYGYTF.

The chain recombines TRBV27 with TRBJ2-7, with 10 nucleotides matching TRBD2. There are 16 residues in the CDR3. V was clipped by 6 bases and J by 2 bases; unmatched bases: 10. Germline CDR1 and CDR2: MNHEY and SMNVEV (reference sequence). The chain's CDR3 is CASRGNKLAGPYEQYF. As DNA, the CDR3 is TGTGCCAGCAGGGGGAATAAACTAGCGGGGCCCTACGAGCAGTACTTC.

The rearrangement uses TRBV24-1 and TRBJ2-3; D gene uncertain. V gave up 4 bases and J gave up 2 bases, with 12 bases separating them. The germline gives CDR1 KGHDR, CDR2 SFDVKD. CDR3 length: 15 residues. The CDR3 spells CATSEPGRNTDTQYF. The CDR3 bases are TGTGCCACCAGTGAGCCAGGTCGGAACACAGATACGCAGTATTTT.

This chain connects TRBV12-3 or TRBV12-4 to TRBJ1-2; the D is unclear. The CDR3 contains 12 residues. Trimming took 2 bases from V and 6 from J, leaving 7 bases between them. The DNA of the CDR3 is TGTGCCAGCAGTTTAAACGGGGATGGCTACACCTTC. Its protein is CASSLNGDGYTF.

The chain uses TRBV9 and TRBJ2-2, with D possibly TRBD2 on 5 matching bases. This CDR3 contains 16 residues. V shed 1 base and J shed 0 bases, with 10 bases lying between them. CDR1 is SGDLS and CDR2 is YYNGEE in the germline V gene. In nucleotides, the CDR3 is TGTGCCAGCAGCGTACAAGGGCGGGCGAACACCGGGGAGCTGTTTTTT. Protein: CASSVQGRANTGELFF.

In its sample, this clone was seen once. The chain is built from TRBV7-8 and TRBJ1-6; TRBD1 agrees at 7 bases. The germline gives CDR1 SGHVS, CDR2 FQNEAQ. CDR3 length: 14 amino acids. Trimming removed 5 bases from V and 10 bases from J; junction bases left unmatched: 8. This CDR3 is CASSEGAWNSPLHF. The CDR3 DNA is TGTGCCAGCAGCGAGGGGGCGTGGAACTCACCCCTCCACTTT.

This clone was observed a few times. CDR3 region: CASSRDTENQPQHF. CDR3 bases: TGTGCCAGCAGTCGGGACACCGAAAATCAGCCCCAGCATTTT. The chain links TRBV6-5 to TRBJ1-5, with D perhaps TRBD1 (6 bases). V was trimmed by 5 bases and J by 4 bases, leaving 12 bases between them. This CDR3 contains 14 residues. Germline V lookup: CDR1 MNHEY, CDR2 SVGAGI.

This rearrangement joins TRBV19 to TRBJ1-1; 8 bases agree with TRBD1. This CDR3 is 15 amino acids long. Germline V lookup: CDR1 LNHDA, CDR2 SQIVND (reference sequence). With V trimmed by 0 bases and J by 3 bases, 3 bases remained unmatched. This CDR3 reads CASSIEDRADTEAFF. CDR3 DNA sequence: TGTGCCAGTAGTATAGAGGACAGGGCGGACACTGAAGCTTTCTTT. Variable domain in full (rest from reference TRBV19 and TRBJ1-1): DGGITQSPKYLFRKEGQNVTLSCEQNLNHDAMYWYRQDPGQGLRLIYYSQIVNDFQKGDIAEGYSVSREKKESFPLTVTSAQKNPTAFYLCASSIEDRADTEAFFGQGTRLTVV.

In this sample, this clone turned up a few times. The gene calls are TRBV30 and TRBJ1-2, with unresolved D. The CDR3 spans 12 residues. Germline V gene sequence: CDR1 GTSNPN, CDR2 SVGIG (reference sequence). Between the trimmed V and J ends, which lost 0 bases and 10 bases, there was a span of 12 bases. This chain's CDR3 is CAWSVVRGPYTF. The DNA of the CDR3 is TGTGCCTGGAGTGTAGTACGGGGTCCCTACACCTTC.

CDR3 sequence (DNA): TGTGCCACCAGCAGTTTACAGGGGAGGGAAAAACTGTTTTTT. Translated, it gives CATSSLQGREKLFF. The chain joins TRBV15 to TRBJ1-4; 7 nucleotides agree with TRBD1. The CDR3 totals 14 residues. J was trimmed by 8 bases and V by 3 bases; bases with no gene match: 6. Germline V gene lookup returns CDR1 LNHNV and CDR2 YYDKDF (reference sequence).

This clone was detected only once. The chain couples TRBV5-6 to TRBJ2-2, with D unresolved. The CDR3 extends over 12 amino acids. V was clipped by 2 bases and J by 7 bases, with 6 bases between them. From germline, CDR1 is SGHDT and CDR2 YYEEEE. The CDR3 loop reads CASSFVGGELFF. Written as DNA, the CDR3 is TGTGCCAGCAGCTTTGTCGGCGGGGAGCTGTTTTTT.

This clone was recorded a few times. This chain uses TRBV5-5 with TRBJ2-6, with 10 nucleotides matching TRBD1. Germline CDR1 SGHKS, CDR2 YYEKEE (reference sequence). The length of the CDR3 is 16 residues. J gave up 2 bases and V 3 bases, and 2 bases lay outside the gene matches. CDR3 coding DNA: TGTGCCAGCAGCTGGGGGACAGGGGCTGGGGCCAACGTCCTGACTTTC. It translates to CASSWGTGAGANVLTF.